Listed here are 10 T cell receptor beta chains from one sample, sequenced in a study of T cells in Graves' hyperthyroidism and ophthalmopathy. From RNA transcripts, TCR beta CDR3 regions were amplified. The primer set for the first-round RT-PCR of the TCR CDR3 was HTBI. MiXCR, run by TCRdb on the multiplex PCR reads, gives a single entry per CDR3 protein. The table lists more than 300,000 distinct CDR3 sequences, about a sixth of them singletons. The specimen sequenced was blood. These receptor sequences come from a woman in her twenties or thirties with Graves' hyperthyroidism that later progressed to Graves' ophthalmopathy.

The V gene is TRBV13, the J gene TRBJ2-7; a weak D match, TRBD1 (6 bases). Germline values: CDR1 PRHDT, CDR2 FYEKMQ (reference sequence). With 5 bases removed from V and 0 bases from J, the gap between germline ends came to 14 bases. The length of the CDR3 is 15 residues. CDR3 protein: CASSPPTGGSYEQYF. Written as DNA, the CDR3 is TGTGCCAGCAGCCCCCCGACAGGCGGCTCCTACGAGCAGTACTTC.

There are many counts of this clonotype. J is TRBJ2-1 and V is TRBV28; D tentatively fits TRBD1 or TRBD2 (6 bases each). The V end was cut by 1 base, the J end by 4 bases, with 20 bases between. Germline CDR1 MDHEN, CDR2 SYDVKM. The CDR3 totals 18 residues. The CDR3 DNA reads as TGTGCCAGCAGTTTATCCACCTTTTTTGGGGGGCCTTACAATGAGCAGTTCTTC. Its translation: CASSLSTFFGGPYNEQFF. The whole variable domain, remainder taken from reference TRBV28 and TRBJ2-1, is DVKVTQSSRYLVKRTGEKVFLECVQDMDHENMFWYRQDPGLGLRLIYFSYDVKMKEKGDIPEGYSVSREKKERFSLILESASTNQTSMYLCASSLSTFFGGPYNEQFFGPGTRLTVL.

The table lists this clonotype with a few counts. V usage is TRBV6-5 and J usage is TRBJ2-5; 8 bases fit TRBD2. The CDR3 is 16 residues long. The germline CDR1 and CDR2 sequences are MNHEY and SVGAGI. With 1 base clipped from V and 4 bases from J, the junction kept 8 bases outside the gene matches. CDR3 residues: CASSYFLTSGGETQYF. The CDR3 nucleotides read TGTGCCAGCAGTTACTTCCTTACTAGCGGAGGAGAGACCCAGTACTTC.

This clonotype has a count of ten or more. The chain couples TRBV28 to TRBJ2-1; no clear D gene. CDR1 is MDHEN and CDR2 is SYDVKM in the germline V gene. The germline V and J ends were trimmed by 5 bases and 3 bases, with 11 bases remaining between them. The CDR3 length is 14 residues. The DNA of the CDR3 is TGTGCCAGCAGTCGAGACGAGAACTACAATGAGCAGTTCTTC. Translation gives CASSRDENYNEQFF.

This clonotype was counted a few times. The genes are TRBV6-2 or TRBV6-3 and TRBJ2-1; a weak D match, TRBD1 (5 bases). V was cut by 10 bases and J by 4 bases, with 14 bases left in between. The CDR3 contains 13 residues. CDR1 is MNHEY and CDR2 is SVGEGT in the germline V gene. The CDR3 bases are TGTGCCACCAGGGCCGGTGATTACAATGAGCAGTTCTTC. Its protein is CATRAGDYNEQFF.

This clonotype was found many times. The chain employs TRBV20-1 and TRBJ2-5, with TRBD1 identical over 8 bases. Trimming removed 4 bases from V and 5 bases from J; junction bases left unmatched: 12. The germline V gene has CDR1 DFQATT and CDR2 SNEGSKA (reference sequence). CDR3 size: 15 residues. CDR3 sequence: CSANWFRGRVETQYF. CDR3 coding DNA: TGCAGTGCTAACTGGTTCAGGGGGCGCGTTGAGACCCAGTACTTC.

This clonotype was picked up many times. The rearrangement uses TRBV12-3 or TRBV12-4 and TRBJ2-3; D perhaps matches TRBD1 (6 bases). There are 15 residues in the CDR3. V gave up 4 bases and J gave up 2 bases, with 13 bases separating them. CDR3 bases: TGTGCCAGCAGTTCCAGGGGCTTGAACACAGATACGCAGTATTTT. Amino acids: CASSSRGLNTDTQYF.

In its sample, this clonotype was seen many times. J is TRBJ1-1 and V is TRBV29-1, with D uncertain. The germline V gene has CDR1 SQVTM and CDR2 ANQGSEA. Trimming removed 6 bases from V and 1 base from J, with 9 bases in between. The CDR3 spans 12 residues. CDR3 coding DNA: TGCAGCGTCCTGGTAAAGAACACTGAAGCTTTCTTT. Its translation: CSVLVKNTEAFF.

Points on this clonotype: This could be a read error, since a much larger clone is one nucleotide away. The CDR3 region is CASSLYGRPRQKLFF. CDR3 nucleotides: TGTGCCAGCAGTTTATATGGGAGACCCCGCCAAAAACTGTTTTTT. The chain links TRBV27 to TRBJ1-4; no definite D call. V was pared by 1 base and J by 9 bases, with 15 bases between. The V gene's germline CDR1 is MNHEY and CDR2 SMNVEV (reference sequence). The CDR3 has 15 residues.

The sample holds a few counts of this clonotype. This chain joins TRBV10-2 and TRBJ1-1; D call uncertain. The germline V and J ends were trimmed by 7 bases and 6 bases, with 12 bases remaining between them. Per the germline V gene, CDR1 is WSHSY and CDR2 is SAAADI. The CDR3 sequence is 12 residues long. The CDR3, as DNA: TGCGCCAGCATGGGAGGAGGGTCTGAAGCTTTCTTT. Translation gives CASMGGGSEAFF.